This TCR beta chain appears in the sequencing data of a study of OX40 agonist ivuxolimab in advanced cancers. Profiling relied on immunoSEQ multiplex PCR, and the TCRdb table lists in-frame clones only, not all of them. This sample has 70,000 to 95,000 clones, with around 80% found just once. The germline gives CDR1 SGHTA, CDR2 FQGNSA. The CDR3 loop spans 14 amino acids. V lost 7 bases, J lost 5 bases, and 7 bases stayed unmatched. The specimen comprised CD4+ or CD8+ T cells sorted from blood, sampled in a trial of the OX40 agonist ivuxolimab. The chain joins TRBV7-2 to TRBJ2-5; 10 bases fit TRBD1. This TCR was sampled from an adult with an advanced solid tumor such as melanoma, head and neck, liver or kidney cancer. CDR3 sequence reads: CASTEDRGWETQYF. The CDR3 nucleotides are TGTGCCAGCACCGAGGACAGGGGGTGGGAGACCCAGTACTTC.